This T cell receptor (beta chain) originates from a study of shared clonotypes between healthy human individuals. On the study more broadly: Donors had three CD4 naive, three CD4 memory, two CD8 naive and one CD8 memory plate apiece. Notes on the study in general: When compared with the clonotypes that were shared by all four sorted-subset donors, the non-shared clonotypes turned out to have lower generation probabilities. Several donors shared 5% to 5.5% of their naive CD4 clonotypes.

The data were produced by immunoSEQ multiplex PCR, yet TCRdb's version contains in-frame clones alone and is incomplete. The data show around 2.1 million clones, with roughly 91% seen just once and roughly 1.7% held by the top ten. In the naive CD8 group, cells lacked CD45RO and were positively selected for CCR7, so terminally differentiated effector memory CD45RA+ cells were left out. Germline V gene data show CDR1 as SGDLS and CDR2 as YYNGEE. This CDR3 region has 14 residues. Turning to this clone: The antigen is undetermined. The germline gene is not matched at one end of the junction; a read error may be the cause.

What was sequenced was naive CD8+ T cells from PBMCs. This chain connects TRBV9 to TRBJ2-1; 9 nucleotides align to TRBD2. The sequence derives from a man aged 18-30 years in good health. Some clones in this sample may be carry-over from other donors' samples. The CDR3, as DNA: TGTGCCAGCAGCGCAGAGGGTGGCGGGAGGGCCCCGATCTTC. Its protein product is CASSAEGGGRAPIF.